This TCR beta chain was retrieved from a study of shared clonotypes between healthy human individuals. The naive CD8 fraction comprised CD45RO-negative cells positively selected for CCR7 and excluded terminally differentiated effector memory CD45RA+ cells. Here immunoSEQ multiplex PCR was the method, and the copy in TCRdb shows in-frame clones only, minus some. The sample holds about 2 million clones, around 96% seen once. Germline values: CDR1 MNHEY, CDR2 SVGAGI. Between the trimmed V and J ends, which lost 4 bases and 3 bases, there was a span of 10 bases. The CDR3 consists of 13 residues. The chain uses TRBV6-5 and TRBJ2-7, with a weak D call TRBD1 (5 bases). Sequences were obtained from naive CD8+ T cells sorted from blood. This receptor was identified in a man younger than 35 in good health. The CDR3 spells CASSSWQGYEQYF. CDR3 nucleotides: TGTGCCAGCAGTTCCTGGCAGGGCTACGAGCAGTACTTC.